The rows below give T cell receptor beta chains drawn from one sample of a study of technical replicates of blood from a few donors. Sequenced by immunoSEQ multiplex PCR; TCRdb stores in-frame clones only, minus some. The sample lists about 76,000 clones; more than 85% were seen once. The material sequenced was T cells isolated from PBMCs. Receptor source: a human donor in good health. The CDR3 runs from the conserved cysteine through the conserved F or W. D genes are given only for firm matches. Clone size, where shown, is once, few, many, or a class for clones that have expanded.

V gene,J gene,D gene,clone size,CDR3 protein,CDR3 DNA
TRBV4-1,TRBJ2-7,NA,once,CASSQNGGSSYEQYF,TGCGCCAGCAGCCAAAATGGCGGTAGCTCCTACGAGCAGTACTTC
TRBV27,TRBJ1-4,TRBD1,once,CASSFSPTPQGATNEKLFF,TGTGCCAGCAGTTTCTCCCCCACCCCACAGGGGGCAACTAATGAAAAACTGTTTTTT
TRBV9,TRBJ1-1,NA,NA,CASSARGHQNTEAFF,TGTGCCAGCAGCGCGAGGGGACACCAGAACACTGAAGCTTTCTTT
TRBV19,TRBJ1-3,NA,NA,CASSKQGKGGNTIYF,TGTGCCAGTAGCAAACAGGGTAAAGGTGGAAACACCATATATTTT
TRBV9,TRBJ1-2,TRBD1,NA,CASSLGQGGYGYTF,TGTGCCAGCAGCCTCGGACAGGGGGGGTATGGCTACACCTTC
TRBV13,TRBJ1-4,NA,NA,CASSGRSGGRTNEKLFF,TGTGCCAGCAGCGGACGGAGTGGAGGAAGGACTAATGAAAAACTGTTTTTT
TRBV19,TRBJ2-7,TRBD1,NA,CASSVTGTYEQYF,TGTGCCAGTAGTGTGACAGGGACCTACGAGCAGTACTTC
TRBV4-1,TRBJ2-5,TRBD2,NA,CASSQIGTRMETQYF,TGCGCCAGCAGCCAGATCGGGACTAGGATGGAGACCCAGTACTTC
TRBV10-3,TRBJ2-5,NA,NA,CAISDRVRETQYF,TGTGCCATCAGTGACAGGGTCCGGGAGACCCAGTACTTC
TRBV19,TRBJ1-3,TRBD1,NA,CASSMQGAFGNTIYF,TGTGCCAGTAGTATGCAGGGGGCCTTTGGAAACACCATATATTTT